Listed below are T cell receptor beta chains from one sample, sequenced in a study of cytomegalovirus exposure and HLA in healthy donors. Profiling relied on immunoSEQ multiplex PCR, and the TCRdb table lists in-frame clones only, not all of them. The top ten hold about a tenth of the sample, which has approximately 110,000 clones, less than 75% seen once. The specimen was PBMCs. Receptors originate from a man between 40 and 49 years old in good health and CMV-seropositive. The CDR3 runs from the conserved cysteine through the conserved F or W.

>TRBV5-1|TRBJ2-6|14
CASSTGQGANVLTF
>TRBV10-1|TRBJ1-1|15
CASSESRELNTEAFF
>TRBV11-2|TRBJ1-4|14
CASSLDPTGEKLFF
>TRBV27|TRBJ2-1|14
CASSFLAGRGEQFF
>TRBV10-3|TRBJ2-7|14
CAIRRTGGESEQYF
>TRBV2|TRBJ2-2|13
CASSGQGLGELFF
>TRBV29-1|TRBJ1-4|14
CSVRVIGTNEKLFF
>TRBV7-9|TRBJ1-3|15
CASSQQGASGNTIYF
>TRBV4-2|TRBJ2-5|14
CASSRRTSQETQYF
>TRBV27|TRBJ1-2|16
CASSLSPYGQGNGYTF
>TRBV27|TRBJ2-5|14
CASSLSREQETQYF
>TRBV7-9|TRBJ2-3|16
CASSPGTSGNTDTQYF
>TRBV6-5|TRBJ2-7|13
CASSFNRESEQYF
>TRBV6-5|TRBJ1-2|13
CASTQPGAYGYTF
>TRBV5-1|TRBJ1-4|15
CASSSLGGEGEKLFF
>TRBV28|TRBJ1-1|14
CASSFRGMNTEAFF
>TRBV2|TRBJ2-7|14
CASRITSGSYEQYF
>TRBV28|TRBJ1-1|16
CASSPSGGFMNTEAFF
>TRBV25-1|TRBJ1-1|14
CASSETGTGLEAFF
>TRBV10-3|TRBJ2-7|14
CASWEGGSSYEQYF
>TRBV4-2|TRBJ1-2|15
CASSQEPGVFYGYTF
>TRBV2|TRBJ2-2|19
CASSEALGQGVRDTGELFF
>TRBV29-1|TRBJ1-1|13
CSGEQGTYGEAFF
>TRBV4-1|TRBJ2-2|17
CASSQGRGGVDTGELFF
>TRBV2|TRBJ2-1|15
CASSADRGRHNEQFF
>TRBV9|TRBJ1-1|13
CASSVDRVSEAFF
>TRBV18|TRBJ2-5|15
CASSPKPGQQETQYF
>TRBV29-1|TRBJ1-1|14
CSVDSPGGNTEAFF
>TRBV7-2|TRBJ2-7|15
CASSLRGGRVYEQYF
>TRBV5-4|TRBJ2-5|16
CASSLGYGRGRETQYF
>TRBV11-2|TRBJ1-5|15
CASSEQGARNQPQHF
>TRBV7-9|TRBJ2-1|17
CASSSQKQGLGYNEQFF
>TRBV19|TRBJ2-7|15
CASSAGLAGAYEQYF
>TRBV27|TRBJ2-1|16
CASSLALAGNHNEQFF
>TRBV27|TRBJ1-5|13
CASAQGVGQPQHF
>TRBV2|TRBJ2-7|13
CASIPGTGFEQYF
>TRBV5-6|TRBJ2-5|12
CASGQGAETQYF
>TRBV11-2|TRBJ1-4|17
CASSLGAQGATNEKLFF
>TRBV7-9|TRBJ2-7|14
CASRRTPGSYEQYF
>TRBV25-1|TRBJ1-1|12
CASRGLSTEAFF
>TRBV23-1|TRBJ1-2|16
CASSLLTPGANYGYTF
>TRBV9|TRBJ1-1|13
CASSVEQATEAFF
>TRBV6-1|TRBJ2-7|13
CASNLAGDYEQYF
>TRBV5-5|TRBJ1-5|14
CASSLTSVNQPQHF
>TRBV7-2|TRBJ1-1|15
CASSSEQDLNTEAFF
>TRBV7-3|TRBJ2-3|14
CASSLGARTDTQYF
>TRBV9|TRBJ2-7|12
CASSGDTYEQYF
>TRBV9|TRBJ2-3|17
CASSVHPQRELKDTQYF
>TRBV2|TRBJ2-1|16
CASSPRGLAGEDEQFF
>TRBV5-1|TRBJ2-3|16
CASSLVVAGGPDTQYF
>TRBV19|TRBJ1-2|14
CASSIWGGLDGYTF
>TRBV25-1|TRBJ2-7|12
CASSATGNEQYF
>TRBV7-9|TRBJ1-2|14
CASSARTTDHGYTF